This TCR beta chain was profiled in a study of T cells in Graves' hyperthyroidism and ophthalmopathy (dated 2019 in TCRdb). About the full investigation: Peripheral blood samples were taken at initial diagnosis, before any treatment was given. TCR V-J signatures able to tell the groups apart were searched for in a discovery cohort of approximately 95 patients, of whom roughly 42 had Graves' ophthalmopathy and roughly 57 had stable Graves' hyperthyroidism. An independent validation cohort of fewer than 20 hyperthyroidism patients and about 15 patients who later progressed to ophthalmopathy tested prospective prediction of ophthalmopathy. For training and testing, the roughly 100 patients in the discovery cohort were randomly divided in a 7:3 ratio. The study also compared thyroid tissue and blood T-cell repertoires from five or six Graves' hyperthyroidism patients. After sampling, hyperthyroidism patients received methimazole starting at 30 mg daily, and ophthalmopathy patients received high-dose intravenous methylprednisolone. The paper describes TCR Vbeta CDR3 sequencing of 130 to 150 peripheral blood samples, made up of some 40 ophthalmopathy patients, roughly 72 hyperthyroidism patients and around 17 progressor patients.

On the study overall, not on this receptor specifically: Ophthalmopathy was separated from stable hyperthyroidism by a 13 V-J signature model, with approximately 90% sensitivity and approximately 81% specificity obtained in cross-validation and 80%/75% obtained in testing. Sample size was not statistically predetermined, and investigators were not blinded to group allocation. In validation, progression to ophthalmopathy was predicted by the model with approximately 67% sensitivity and 72.22% specificity, a median of 6.5 months before onset. Blood samples also contained most of the expanded thyroid clonotypes (frequency above 0.001), which suggests that blood repertoires may reflect thyroid immune responses.

TCR beta CDR3 regions were amplified from RNA transcripts. The first round of RT-PCR for the TCR CDR3 was performed with the HTBI primer set and the Qiagen OneStep RT-PCR kit. A second multiplex PCR round built the libraries, followed by size selection and purification. Libraries were sequenced paired-end with 100 bp reads on an Illumina HiSeq2000. The study's processing was this. SOAPnuke was used to process the raw data, with reads discarded if the reads contained adapters or uncalled bases, had a mean Phred below 15, or lacked an exact constant-primer or identifier match. High-quality paired reads were merged using COPE v1.2.5, and each unique nucleotide sequence was defined as a clonotype. MiTCR v1.1 was used to align the clonotypes against IMGT TRBV, TRBD and TRBJ reference segments. Analysis was restricted to V-J combinations with a frequency above 0.0001, which covered approximately 99% of repertoires. A TCS score was defined as the ratio of F50 (clonal expansion) to E x V (chaos), with BLOSUM62-based TCRdist applied between CDR3 peptides within each V-J. Welch's t-statistics and random forest reduced just over 500 V-J features to 13, which were used in a naive Bayes classifier (R e1071). Using fastp trimming at Q25 and MiXCR clonotype assembly, TCRdb reanalyzed the public sequencing data and kept in-frame beta chains. One record per CDR3 amino acid sequence lists the most common genes and DNA. What appears here as the V and J calls and clone size reflects TCRdb's work, not the paper's. The sample table shows almost 350,000 distinct CDR3 sequences, and around 18% are seen once. The top ten clonotypes cover roughly a sixth of the sample.

Ophthalmopathy patients had moderately to severely active disease, with a Clinical Activity Score of 3 or more, a NOSPECS grade of 4 or more, and a disease duration of less than 3 months. Any patient with an uncontrolled infection, another autoimmune disease, pregnancy or lactation was excluded. Diagnoses relied on clinical symptoms, serum thyroxine and TRAb, thyroid ultrasound and orbital computed tomography. Ficoll-Paque density gradient centrifugation was used to isolate PBMCs from approximately 11 ml of fresh peripheral blood. Trizol reagent was used to extract total RNA, and RNA quality was then checked on an Agilent 2100 Bioanalyzer. V lost 0 bases and J lost 1 base, and the count of bases not matched to a germline gene is 10. Spanning cysteine to phenylalanine, the CDR3 consists of 19 amino acids. Only the CDR3 DNA is retained, 57 bases long and in frame from the first base. CDR1 MGHRA and CDR2 YSYEKL were looked up in the germline V gene.

This clonotype has at least ten counts. Which antigen it targets is not known. The input lacks base qualities; no much larger clone sits a single base away. Recombination connected TRBV4-1 to TRBJ1-2, with TRBD1 matching 11 junction bases. This TCR came from a woman aged 35 to 49 with Graves' ophthalmopathy. Sequenced: blood. The nucleotide sequence reads TGCGCCAGCAGCCAAGAAGTGGGGACAGGGGGAGCCCGTAACTATGGCTACACCTTC. Its translation is CASSQEVGTGGARNYGYTF.